This T cell receptor (beta chain) was retrieved from a study of cytomegalovirus exposure and HLA in healthy donors (dated by TCRdb to the late 2010s). Concerning the study at large: An earlier analysis of 587 of the donors reported roughly 300 Gb of sequence data and roughly 120 million unique TCR beta sequences obtained from around 170 million T cells. Approximately 300 gigabases of sequencing data and around 80 million unique TCR sequences made up an early release that covered fewer than 650 HLA-typed donors. Among the roughly 390 genotyped donors, around 81% belonged to the genetic ancestry cluster associated with self-reported Caucasian donors. The aim of the study was to test whether cataloging public T cell receptors could identify signatures of past pathogen exposure. The study used immunosequencing to profile the T cell repertoires of more than 650 subjects and linked those repertoires to cytomegalovirus serostatus. Along with the approximately 700-subject first cohort, a separate validation cohort of over 90 different subjects was used. High-throughput TCR immunosequencing, statistical association of individual TCRs with disease status, and machine learning were combined to predict cytomegalovirus infection status. A later analysis re-analyzed previously published TCR beta repertoires from hundreds of donors and added high-resolution HLA genotyping to study TCR occurrence patterns. In the later analysis, no new phenotypic data were used to find candidate immune exposures; instead, reliance was placed on TCR beta sequences and their occurrence across donors. An earlier analysis of roughly 600 of the donors used high-throughput TCR beta sequencing to judge whether each TCR beta V gene segment behaved as functional or pseudogenic. Donor age, sex, ethnicity and CMV serostatus were compiled alongside the repertoire data. A later genetic analysis used genome-wide SNP genotypes for about three fifths of the 666 donors, treating that subset as a discovery cohort. All discovery cohort repertoires had been generated using a single sequencing platform. HLA typing included class I and class II loci at four-digit resolution. The number of typed donors differed by locus: 629-630 for A, B, C, DRB1 and DQB1; about 520 for DQA1; 606 for DPA1; and 400 to 480 for DPB1. Several DR-DQ haplotypes were handled as single units for association and clustering because linkage in the cohort was strong. Across around 400 genotyped donors of the cohort, an average of approximately 240,000 unique TCR beta nucleotide sequences per donor were sequenced, and 15% to 20% of those sequences were non-productive.

In total, over 600 healthy bone marrow donors made up the cohort. All cohort members were sampled while nominally healthy, although unrecorded immune exposures were likely present. The donor was CMV seropositive and belonged to the group of around 300 seropositive cohort members. A peripheral blood sample was provided by each donor, and peripheral blood mononuclear cells were used for TCR beta sequencing. Genomic DNA extraction from the blood cell samples was performed with the Qiagen DNeasy Blood Extraction Kit. Library method: the immunoSEQ multiplex PCR assay. For the multiplex PCR, a mixture combining 60 forward primers for TCR Vbeta segments and 13 reverse primers for TCR Jbeta segments was used. Amplification of the CDR3 region of rearranged TCR beta genes was performed with a multiplex PCR assay on genomic DNA. The Illumina HiSeq System was used to sequence the amplified TCR beta libraries as 87-base-pair reads. On the authors' methods: Across the roughly 670 repertoires, a later analysis counted approximately 83 million unique TCR beta chains, 9.5 million to 13 million of which were shared by at least two donors. Raw reads were error-corrected and collapsed into unique sequences by a nearest-neighbor algorithm in which closely related sequences were merged to remove PCR and sequencing errors. CDR3 sequences were aligned to IMGT reference sequences to assign V, D and J gene segments. For a sequence to be retained, a match of at least six nucleotides to both a V gene segment and a J gene segment was required. A rearrangement was called productive if the CDR3 had no stop codons and remained in frame with V and J, and every other rearrangement was called non-productive. CDR3 was defined by IMGT convention, running from the second conserved V-encoded cysteine to the conserved J-encoded phenylalanine. Sequences without an unambiguous match to a single V gene segment were excluded from the earlier analysis of 500 to 700 of the donors. In an earlier analysis of a few hundred of the donors, V segments were called functional above 56.7% productive rearrangements and were called segregating when the between-donor standard deviation exceeded 5%. To diagnose cytomegalovirus status from the catalog of TCR beta chain sequences, a statistical classification framework was built. V and J gene assignment, in a later analysis, came from comparing TCR nucleotide sequences with IMGT/GENE-DB human TR gene sequences. The TCRdist pipeline was used in a later analysis to assign CDR3 sequences and most-parsimonious VDJ recombination scenarios. In a later analysis, each TCR beta chain was defined by its CDR3 amino acid sequence together with its V-gene family, and reads without a unique V-gene family were excluded. A later analysis removed 592 highly shared, low-generation-probability nucleotide sequences to deal with suspected cross-contamination and a sequencing artifact. For each public chain, a later analysis derived a clonal expansion index from normalized ranks of inferred template counts within each repertoire. A later analysis computed generation probabilities with a VDJ recombination model fitted to out-of-frame rearrangements, and checked the results against IGoR. A later analysis scored TCR-TCR, TCR-HLA and TCR-CMV co-occurrence with hypergeometric tests, applying a repertoire-size bias correction to TCR pairs. In a later analysis, false discovery rates were estimated by permuting HLA or CMV assignments 20 times. A later analysis grouped co-occurring TCRs with DBSCAN, adding TCRdist sequence similarity when clustering within HLA-allele-positive subsets. Co-occurrence clustering excluded repertoires with fewer than 30,000 or more than 120,000 public chains, plus five with anomalous nucleotide sharing. TCRdb obtained this table from immuneACCESS and retained in-frame rearrangements with V and J assigned. These tables miss some clones; where compared with another copy, unresolved V genes account for less than half of the shortfall, and the remainder is unexplained. Clone size and V and J calls were adopted from that table, with D and trimming inferred from the DNA. The table for this sample lists some 76,000 clones; around two thirds of them were counted only once. 4% to 5% of the sample rests with the top ten.

Beyond this particular receptor, the publication reports: A group of highly shared sequence variants was considered likely to be a technical artifact of the sequencing pipeline. According to a later analysis, most CMV-associated TCR beta chains appeared to be HLA-restricted, and the HLA associations seemed to be driven largely by CMV exposure. For the cohort, immune exposure information was limited to CMV serostatus. Some IMGT-functional V segments, including TRBV6-2 and TRBV6-3, could not be told apart with the 87-base-pair reads, so those segments were excluded. A later genetic analysis reported fewer N-insertions in productive TCRs among donors in an Asian-associated ancestry cluster than the approximately 700-donor mean. Several of the top co-occurrence clusters appeared to be linked to parvovirus B19, influenza, CMV and Epstein-Barr virus, according to a later analysis. V-gene and J-gene trimming of TCR beta chains was associated with a missense DCLRE1C variant in a later genetic analysis, and the association was replicated in an independent cohort. The authors suggested that the approach could potentially be extended to other disease states and immunological phenotypes. Because HLA typing was missing for some donors at each locus, association tests included only the typed subset. Presence/absence analyses assumed roughly uniform sequencing depth across donors, an assumption that may not hold. Most TCR sequences were observed very rarely across donors, whereas some public TCRs were present in many individuals. A further reported finding was that TCR beta sequences accurately predicted the HLA-A and HLA-B alleles for most subjects in the first cohort. In an earlier analysis of fewer than 700 of the donors, most TCR beta V segments appeared in productive rearrangements about 87% or about 30% of the time, broadly matching IMGT annotations. A later analysis found that HLA-associated TCR beta chains were more clonally expanded and had lower generation probabilities than equally common non-associated chains. A later analysis found that TCR association rates varied across HLA loci, with DRB1 alleles showing the most associated TCRs and HLA-C alleles the fewest. A few of the identified cytomegalovirus-associated TCR beta chains were confirmed in vitro to be specific for cytomegalovirus antigens. When HLA alleles, especially DR and DQ, strongly co-occurred, TCR associations were difficult to assign to individual alleles. This cohort had only TCR beta chains sequenced, and the lack of alpha or paired-chain data limited which features could be detected. The classifier was reported to diagnose cytomegalovirus status with high specificity and sensitivity in both the original and validation cohorts. At a false discovery rate of 0.05, a later analysis linked 16,000 or so TCR beta sequences to specific HLA alleles. Correlated functional status among segregating V segments might reflect linkage disequilibrium, but an unknown experimental factor could not be ruled out. Because counts were too low, about 17 rarely observed V segments, including chromosome 9 orphons, were excluded from the earlier analysis of some 540 of the donors. The study listed 170 or so TCR beta chains as associated with cytomegalovirus.

From cysteine to phenylalanine, the CDR3 is 13 amino acids long. Only the CDR3 DNA is retained, 39 bases long and in frame from the first base. V is cut by 2 bases and J by 3 bases, and the space between the germline ends is 7 bases. Per the germline V gene (reference sequence), SGHNT is the CDR1 and YYREEE is the CDR2. Notes on this clone: There is no known antigen for this receptor. Base qualities are not provided; no much larger clone lies one nucleotide away.

The sample was PBMCs. In this chain, TRBV5-4 is recombined with TRBJ2-3; TRBD1 could be the D gene, as 5 bases match. This receptor was taken from a man aged 60 to 75 in good health and CMV-seropositive. The CDR3 here reads CASSFQGTDTQYF. Here is the DNA: TGTGCCAGCAGCTTCCAGGGAACAGATACGCAGTATTTT.